What follows are 7 T cell receptor beta chains derived from one specimen sequenced in a study of CD8 T cells in ankylosing spondylitis. From the 5' RACE reads, TCRdb called clonotypes with MiXCR, one entry per CDR3 protein. Among around 150,000 distinct CDR3 sequences, about 9.9% were seen once, and the ten largest hold 25% to 35%. Sequencing used blood, either unsorted or a sorted T cell fraction (not recorded which). These receptors came from a male donor with ankylosing spondylitis or in good health (not recorded which).

Many counts were recorded for this clonotype. The chain uses TRBV27 and TRBJ2-1; 13 positions match TRBD2. V was pared by 9 bases and J by 9 bases, with 5 bases of the junction left unmatched. Per the germline V gene, CDR1 is MNHEY and CDR2 is SMNVEV (reference sequence). The CDR3 is 13 amino acids. The CDR3: CASGLAGAGEQFF. CDR3 DNA sequence: TGTGCCAGTGGACTAGCGGGAGCAGGTGAGCAGTTCTTC.

This clonotype showed up many times. J is TRBJ2-1 and V is TRBV20-1; 11 bases align to TRBD2. V gave up 0 bases and J gave up 8 bases; unmatched junction bases: 6. This CDR3 is 15 amino acids long. From germline, CDR1 is DFQATT and CDR2 SNEGSKA (reference sequence). CDR3 bases: TGCAGTGCTAGAGATCGAACTAGCGGGAGCTATGAGCAGTTCTTC. Translation gives CSARDRTSGSYEQFF.

This clonotype was counted at least ten times. This chain links TRBV5-1 with TRBJ1-1, with D perhaps matching TRBD1 (5 bases). The V end lost 3 bases, the J end lost 5 bases, and 11 bases lay between the germline ends. This CDR3 has 13 residues. The V gene's germline CDR1 is SGHRS and CDR2 YFSETQ. CDR3 amino acids: CASSYQGFTEAFF. The CDR3, as DNA: TGCGCCAGCAGCTATCAGGGTTTTACTGAAGCTTTCTTT.

This chain links TRBV10-3 with TRBJ2-7; D is possibly TRBD1 (6 bases). This CDR3 region has 14 residues. Trimming left V 6 bases short and J 0 bases short, with 12 bases between. CDR1 ENHRY and CDR2 SYGVKD come from the germline V gene. CDR3 region: CAISGSGASYEQYF. The CDR3 nucleotides read TGTGCCATCAGCGGATCAGGGGCCTCCTACGAGCAGTACTTC.

This clonotype has only a few counts. V is TRBV7-6 and J is TRBJ2-3; the D is unclear. Trimming removed 5 bases from V and 6 bases from J, with 12 bases in between. The CDR3 is 13 residues long. Germline V lookup: CDR1 SGHVS, CDR2 FNYEAQ. The CDR3 coding sequence is TGTGCCAGCAGCCCCCTGACCTCGGATACGCAGTATTTT. It specifies CASSPLTSDTQYF. The entire variable domain, with the rest obtained from reference TRBV7-6 and TRBJ2-3, is as follows: GAGVSQSPRYKVTKRGQDVALRCDPISGHVSLYWYRQALGQGPEFLTYFNYEAQQDKSGLPNDRFSAERPEGSISTLTIQRTEQRDSAMYRCASSPLTSDTQYFGPGTRLTVL.

V is TRBV7-9 and J is TRBJ2-1; no firm D call. With 5 bases removed from V and 6 bases from J, the gap between germline ends came to 17 bases. The CDR3 contains 15 residues. Germline V gives CDR1 SEHNR, CDR2 FQNEAQ (reference sequence). CDR3: CASSPQTPQINEQFF. The CDR3 nucleotides are TGTGCCAGCAGCCCACAGACACCGCAGATCAATGAGCAGTTCTTC.

The table lists this clonotype with many counts. The chain couples TRBV7-8 to TRBJ1-1; 7 bases are a match to TRBD1. CDR3 length: 13 residues. CDR1 and CDR2 from the germline V gene are SGHVS and FQNEAQ. J was trimmed by 7 bases and V by 1 base; bases with no gene match: 3. The CDR3 nucleotides read TGTGCCAGCAGCTTAGACAGGGGAGTTGAAGCTTTCTTT. This gives the protein CASSLDRGVEAFF.